This T cell receptor beta chain originates from a study of shared clonotypes between healthy human individuals. Study-wide findings and caveats: Clonotypes which were not shared had lower generation probabilities than clonotypes that all four donors shared.

The run depth of the assay was deep. Some clones are missing from TCRdb's copy, which holds only in-frame ones; the method was immunoSEQ multiplex PCR. The sample shows under 2,500,000 clones, approximately 95% of them seen only once. This clone was detected once. Its target is unknown. Germline loops: CDR1 LNHDA, CDR2 SQIVND (reference sequence). V was shortened by 7 bases and J by 0 bases, with 16 bases between the two germline ends. There are 16 residues in the CDR3. The specimen sequenced was naive CD4+ T cells sorted from blood. Noted subset: CD45RA+ positively selected. V and J are TRBV19 and TRBJ1-3; D might be TRBD1 (6 bases). This TCR derives from a man between 18 and 35 years old in good health. The CDR3 protein is CASTPGHILSGNTIYF. In nucleotides, the CDR3 is TGTGCCAGTACCCCGGGACACATCCTCTCTGGAAACACCATATATTTT.